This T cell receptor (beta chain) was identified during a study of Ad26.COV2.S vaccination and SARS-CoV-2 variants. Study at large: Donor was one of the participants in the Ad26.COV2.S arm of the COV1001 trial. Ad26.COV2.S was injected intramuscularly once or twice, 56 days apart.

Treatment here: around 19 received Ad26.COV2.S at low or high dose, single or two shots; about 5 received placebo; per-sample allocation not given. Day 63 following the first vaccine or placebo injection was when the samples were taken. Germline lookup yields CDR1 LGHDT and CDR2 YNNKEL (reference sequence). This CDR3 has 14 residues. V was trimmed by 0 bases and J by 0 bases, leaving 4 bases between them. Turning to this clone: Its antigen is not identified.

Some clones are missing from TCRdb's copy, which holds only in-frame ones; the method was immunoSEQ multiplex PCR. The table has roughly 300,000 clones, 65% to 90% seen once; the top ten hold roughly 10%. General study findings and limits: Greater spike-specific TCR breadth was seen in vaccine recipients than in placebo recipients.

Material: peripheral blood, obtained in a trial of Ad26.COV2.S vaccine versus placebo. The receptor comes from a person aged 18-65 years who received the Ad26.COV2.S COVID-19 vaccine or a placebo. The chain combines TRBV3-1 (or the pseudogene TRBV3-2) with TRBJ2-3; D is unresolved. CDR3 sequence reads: CASSQDTSTDTQYF. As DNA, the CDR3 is TGTGCCAGCAGCCAAGATACTAGCACAGATACGCAGTATTTT.